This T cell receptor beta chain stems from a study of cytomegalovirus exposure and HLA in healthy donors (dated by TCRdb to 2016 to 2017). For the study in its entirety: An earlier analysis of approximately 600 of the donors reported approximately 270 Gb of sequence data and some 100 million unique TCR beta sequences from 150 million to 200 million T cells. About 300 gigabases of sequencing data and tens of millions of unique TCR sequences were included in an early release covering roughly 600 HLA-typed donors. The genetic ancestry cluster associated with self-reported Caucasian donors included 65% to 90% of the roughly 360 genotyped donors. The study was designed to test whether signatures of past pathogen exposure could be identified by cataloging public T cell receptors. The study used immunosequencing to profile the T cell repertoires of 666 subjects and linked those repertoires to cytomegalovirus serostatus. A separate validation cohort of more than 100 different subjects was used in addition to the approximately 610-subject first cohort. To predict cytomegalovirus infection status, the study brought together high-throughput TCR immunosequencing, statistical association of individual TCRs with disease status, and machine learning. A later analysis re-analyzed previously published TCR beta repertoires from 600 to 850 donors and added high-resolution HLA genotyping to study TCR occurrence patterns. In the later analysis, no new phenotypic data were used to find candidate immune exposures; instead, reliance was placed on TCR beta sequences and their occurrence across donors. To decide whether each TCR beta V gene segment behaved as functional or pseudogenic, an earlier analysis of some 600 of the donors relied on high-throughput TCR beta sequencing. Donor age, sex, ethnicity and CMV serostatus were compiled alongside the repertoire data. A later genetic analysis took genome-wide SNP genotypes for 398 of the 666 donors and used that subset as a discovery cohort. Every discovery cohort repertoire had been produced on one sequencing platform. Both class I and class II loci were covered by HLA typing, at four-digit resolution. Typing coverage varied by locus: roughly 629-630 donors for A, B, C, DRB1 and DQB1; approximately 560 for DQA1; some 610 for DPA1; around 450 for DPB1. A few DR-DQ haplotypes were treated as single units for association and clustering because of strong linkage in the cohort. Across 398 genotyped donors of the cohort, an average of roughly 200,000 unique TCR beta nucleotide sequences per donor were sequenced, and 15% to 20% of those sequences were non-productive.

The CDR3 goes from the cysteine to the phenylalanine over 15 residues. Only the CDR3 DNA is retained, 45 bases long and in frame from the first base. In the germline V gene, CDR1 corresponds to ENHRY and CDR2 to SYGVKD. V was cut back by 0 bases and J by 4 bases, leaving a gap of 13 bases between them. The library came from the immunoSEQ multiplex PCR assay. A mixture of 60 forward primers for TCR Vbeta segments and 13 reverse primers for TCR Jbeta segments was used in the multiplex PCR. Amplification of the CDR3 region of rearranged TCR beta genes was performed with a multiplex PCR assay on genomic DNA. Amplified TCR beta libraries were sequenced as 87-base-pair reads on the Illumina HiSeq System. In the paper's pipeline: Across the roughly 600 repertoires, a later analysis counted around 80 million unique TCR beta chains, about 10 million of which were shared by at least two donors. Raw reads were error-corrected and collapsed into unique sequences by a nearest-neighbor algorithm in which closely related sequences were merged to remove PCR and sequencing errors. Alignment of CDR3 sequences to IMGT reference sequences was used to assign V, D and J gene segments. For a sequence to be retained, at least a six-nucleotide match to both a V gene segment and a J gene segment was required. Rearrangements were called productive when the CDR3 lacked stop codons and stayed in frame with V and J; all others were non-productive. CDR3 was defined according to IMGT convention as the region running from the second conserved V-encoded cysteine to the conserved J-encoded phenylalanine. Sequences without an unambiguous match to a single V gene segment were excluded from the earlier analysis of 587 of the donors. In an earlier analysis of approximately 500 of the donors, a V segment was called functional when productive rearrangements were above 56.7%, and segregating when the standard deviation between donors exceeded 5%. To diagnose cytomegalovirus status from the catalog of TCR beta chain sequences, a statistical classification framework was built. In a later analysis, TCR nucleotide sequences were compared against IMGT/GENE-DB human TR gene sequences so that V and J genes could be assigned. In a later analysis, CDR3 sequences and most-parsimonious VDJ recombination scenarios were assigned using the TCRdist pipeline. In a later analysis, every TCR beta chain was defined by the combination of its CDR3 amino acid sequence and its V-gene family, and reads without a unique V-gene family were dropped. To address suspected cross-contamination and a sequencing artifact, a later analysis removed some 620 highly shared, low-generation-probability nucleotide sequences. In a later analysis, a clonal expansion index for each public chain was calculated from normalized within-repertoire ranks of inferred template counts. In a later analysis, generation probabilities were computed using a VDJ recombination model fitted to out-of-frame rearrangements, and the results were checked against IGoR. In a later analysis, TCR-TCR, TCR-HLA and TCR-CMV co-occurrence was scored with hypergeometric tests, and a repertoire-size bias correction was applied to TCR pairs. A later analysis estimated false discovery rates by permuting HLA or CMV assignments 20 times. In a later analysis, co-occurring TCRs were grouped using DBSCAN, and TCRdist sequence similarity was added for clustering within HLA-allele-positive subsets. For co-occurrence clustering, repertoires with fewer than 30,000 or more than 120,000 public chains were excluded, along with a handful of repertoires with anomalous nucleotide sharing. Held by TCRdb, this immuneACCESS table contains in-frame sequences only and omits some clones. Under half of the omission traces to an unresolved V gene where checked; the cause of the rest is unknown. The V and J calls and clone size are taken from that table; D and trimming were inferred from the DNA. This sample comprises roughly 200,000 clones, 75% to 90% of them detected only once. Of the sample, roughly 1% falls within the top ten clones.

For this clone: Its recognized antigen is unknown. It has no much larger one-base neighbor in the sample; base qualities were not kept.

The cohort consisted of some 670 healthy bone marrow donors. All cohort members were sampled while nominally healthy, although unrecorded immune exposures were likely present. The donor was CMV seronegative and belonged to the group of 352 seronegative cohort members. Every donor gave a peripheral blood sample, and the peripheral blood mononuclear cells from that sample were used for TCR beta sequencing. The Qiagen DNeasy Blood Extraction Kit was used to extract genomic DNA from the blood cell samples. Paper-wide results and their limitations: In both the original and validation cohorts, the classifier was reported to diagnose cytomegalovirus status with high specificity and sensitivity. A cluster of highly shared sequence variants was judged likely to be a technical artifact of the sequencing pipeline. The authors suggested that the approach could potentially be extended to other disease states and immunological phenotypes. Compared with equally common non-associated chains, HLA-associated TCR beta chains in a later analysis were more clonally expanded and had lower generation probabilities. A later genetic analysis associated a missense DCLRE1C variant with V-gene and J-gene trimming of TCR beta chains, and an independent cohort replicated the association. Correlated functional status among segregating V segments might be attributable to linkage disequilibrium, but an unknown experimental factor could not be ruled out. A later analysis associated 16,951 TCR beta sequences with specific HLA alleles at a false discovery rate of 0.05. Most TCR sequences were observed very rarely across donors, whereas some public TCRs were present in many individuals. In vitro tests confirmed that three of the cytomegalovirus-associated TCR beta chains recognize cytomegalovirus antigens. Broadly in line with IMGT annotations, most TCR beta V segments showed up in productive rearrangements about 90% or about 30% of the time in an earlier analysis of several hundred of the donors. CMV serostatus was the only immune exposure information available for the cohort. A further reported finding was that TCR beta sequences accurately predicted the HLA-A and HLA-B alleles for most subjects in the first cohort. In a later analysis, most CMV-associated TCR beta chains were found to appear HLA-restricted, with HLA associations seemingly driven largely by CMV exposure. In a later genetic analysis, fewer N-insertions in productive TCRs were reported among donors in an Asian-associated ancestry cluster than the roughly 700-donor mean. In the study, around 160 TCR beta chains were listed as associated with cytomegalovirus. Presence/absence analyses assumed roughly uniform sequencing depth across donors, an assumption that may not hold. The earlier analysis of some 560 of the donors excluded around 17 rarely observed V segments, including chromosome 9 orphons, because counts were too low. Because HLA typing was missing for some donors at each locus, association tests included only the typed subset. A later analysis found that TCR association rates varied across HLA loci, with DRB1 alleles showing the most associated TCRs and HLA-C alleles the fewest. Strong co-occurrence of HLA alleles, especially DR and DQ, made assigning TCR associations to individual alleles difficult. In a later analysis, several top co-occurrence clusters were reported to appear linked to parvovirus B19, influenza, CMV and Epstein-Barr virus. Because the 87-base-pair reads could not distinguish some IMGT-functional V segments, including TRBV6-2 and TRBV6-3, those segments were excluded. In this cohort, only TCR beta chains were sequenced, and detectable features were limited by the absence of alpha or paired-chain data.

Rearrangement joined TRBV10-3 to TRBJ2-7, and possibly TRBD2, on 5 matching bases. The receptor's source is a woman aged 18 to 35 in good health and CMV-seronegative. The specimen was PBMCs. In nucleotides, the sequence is TGTGCCATCAGTGAGTCGACTGGGAGCTTGTACGAGCAGTACTTC. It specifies CAISESTGSLYEQYF.